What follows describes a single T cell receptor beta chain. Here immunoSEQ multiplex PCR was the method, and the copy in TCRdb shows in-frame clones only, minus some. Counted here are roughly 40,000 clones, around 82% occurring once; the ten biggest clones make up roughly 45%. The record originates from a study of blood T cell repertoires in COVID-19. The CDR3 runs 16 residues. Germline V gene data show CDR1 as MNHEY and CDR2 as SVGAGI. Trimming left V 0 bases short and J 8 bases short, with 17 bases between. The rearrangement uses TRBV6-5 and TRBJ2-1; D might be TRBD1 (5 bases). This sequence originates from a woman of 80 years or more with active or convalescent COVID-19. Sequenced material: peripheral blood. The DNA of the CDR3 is TGTGCCAGCAGTTACTCGTTTGGGGCGCAAGTCCATGAGCAGTTCTTC. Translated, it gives CASSYSFGAQVHEQFF.